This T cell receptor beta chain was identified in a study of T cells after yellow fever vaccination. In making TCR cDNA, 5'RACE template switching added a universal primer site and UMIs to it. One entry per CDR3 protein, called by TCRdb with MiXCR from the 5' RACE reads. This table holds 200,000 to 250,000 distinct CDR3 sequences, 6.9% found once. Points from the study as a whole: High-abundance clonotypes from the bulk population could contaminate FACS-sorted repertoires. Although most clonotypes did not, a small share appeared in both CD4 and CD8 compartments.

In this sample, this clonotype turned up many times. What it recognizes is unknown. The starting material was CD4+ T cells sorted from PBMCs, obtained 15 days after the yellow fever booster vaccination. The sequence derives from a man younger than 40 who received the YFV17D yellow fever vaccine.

The CDR3 loop is CASSQDMSVSYEQYF. The CDR3 nucleotides read TGTGCCAGCAGCCAAGATATGAGCGTCTCCTACGAGCAGTACTTC. The chain links TRBV4-2 to TRBJ2-7; D uncertain. This CDR3 contains 15 residues. Germline V gives CDR1 LGHNA, CDR2 YNFKEQ. V was pared by 0 bases and J by 0 bases, with 9 bases between.